Given below is one T cell receptor (beta chain) in context. The data were obtained in a study of blood T cell repertoires in COVID-19. Only in-frame clones appear in the TCRdb table, and some are missing; sequencing was by immunoSEQ multiplex PCR. The repertoire consists of about 200,000 clones, with roughly four fifths occurring once and the leading ten covering roughly 4.6%. CDR1 and CDR2 (germline): ENHRY, SYGVKD. Trimming shortened V by 11 bases and J by 4 bases, and 18 bases separated the two germline ends. The CDR3 loop spans 14 amino acids. V gene TRBV10-3 combines with J gene TRBJ2-1; D is possibly TRBD1 (6 bases). The sequencing input was peripheral blood. The clonotype originates from a woman in her 70s with active or convalescent COVID-19. The CDR3 spells CAVLRSRGYNEQFF. CDR3 sequence (DNA): TGTGCCGTCCTCCGCAGTAGGGGGTACAATGAGCAGTTCTTC.